This T cell receptor beta chain appears in the sequencing data of a study of OX40 agonist ivuxolimab in advanced cancers. Generated by immunoSEQ multiplex PCR, the TCRdb table keeps only in-frame clones and is missing some. The sample has about 86,000 clones, about 94% seen once; the top ten hold approximately 1.2%. Germline V CDR1 and CDR2: SGHRS, YFSETQ. The CDR3 runs 15 residues. V shed 5 bases and J 7 bases; nucleotides not matched to a gene: 8. The chain uses TRBV5-1 and TRBJ2-1, with 11 bases fitting TRBD2. The TCR originated in an adult with an advanced solid tumor such as melanoma, head and neck, liver or kidney cancer. This material consisted of CD4+ or CD8+ T cells sorted from blood, taken in a trial of the OX40 agonist ivuxolimab. The CDR3 is CASRRTSGSTNEQFF. The CDR3 bases are TGCGCCAGCAGGAGAACTAGCGGGAGTACGAATGAGCAGTTCTTC.